This TCR beta chain was recovered during a study of blood T cell repertoires in COVID-19. On the study more broadly: Sites across the United States, Italy and Spain contributed samples from acute and convalescent COVID-19. T cells, B-cell-depleted T cells, or PBMCs provided the cDNA or gDNA that served as material.

In the authors' methods: The assay estimated nucleated cells by amplifying reference gene primers. The table came from immunoSEQ multiplex PCR; TCRdb's copy has only in-frame clones and leaves some out. The V and J calls and clone size are taken from that table; D and trimming were inferred from the DNA. Here the sample spans approximately 290,000 clones, around 91% being singletons. There are 14 residues in the CDR3. The ends were cut back, 7 bases at V and 1 base at J, with 14 bases in the middle. Germline CDR1 is SGHRS and CDR2 is YFSETQ. The rearrangement joins TRBV5-1 to TRBJ1-1; D may be TRBD1 (6 bases). The receptor was derived from a woman aged 55-69 years with acute or convalescent COVID-19. Sequencing was performed on peripheral blood. The CDR3 loop reads CASGVTGPNTEAFF. DNA of the CDR3: TGCGCCAGCGGAGTCACAGGGCCGAACACTGAAGCTTTCTTT.